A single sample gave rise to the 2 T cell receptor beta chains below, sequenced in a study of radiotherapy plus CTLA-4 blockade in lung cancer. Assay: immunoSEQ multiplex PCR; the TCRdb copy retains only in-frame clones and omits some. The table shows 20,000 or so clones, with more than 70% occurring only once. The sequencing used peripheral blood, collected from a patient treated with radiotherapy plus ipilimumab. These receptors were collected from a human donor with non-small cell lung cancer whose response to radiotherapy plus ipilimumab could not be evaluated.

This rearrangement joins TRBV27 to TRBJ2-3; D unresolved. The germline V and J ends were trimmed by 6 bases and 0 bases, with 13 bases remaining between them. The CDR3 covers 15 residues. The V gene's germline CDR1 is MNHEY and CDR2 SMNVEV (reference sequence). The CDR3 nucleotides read TGTGCCAGCAGGCCGTCGAGCGCTAGCACAGATACGCAGTATTTT. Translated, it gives CASRPSSASTDTQYF.

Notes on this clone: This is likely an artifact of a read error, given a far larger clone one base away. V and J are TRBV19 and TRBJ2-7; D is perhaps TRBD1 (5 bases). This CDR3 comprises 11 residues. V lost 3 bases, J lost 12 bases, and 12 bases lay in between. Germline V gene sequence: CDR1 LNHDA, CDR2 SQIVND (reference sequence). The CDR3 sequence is CASSMRTLWYF. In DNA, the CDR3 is TGTGCCAGTAGTATGCGGACACTTTGGTACTTC.